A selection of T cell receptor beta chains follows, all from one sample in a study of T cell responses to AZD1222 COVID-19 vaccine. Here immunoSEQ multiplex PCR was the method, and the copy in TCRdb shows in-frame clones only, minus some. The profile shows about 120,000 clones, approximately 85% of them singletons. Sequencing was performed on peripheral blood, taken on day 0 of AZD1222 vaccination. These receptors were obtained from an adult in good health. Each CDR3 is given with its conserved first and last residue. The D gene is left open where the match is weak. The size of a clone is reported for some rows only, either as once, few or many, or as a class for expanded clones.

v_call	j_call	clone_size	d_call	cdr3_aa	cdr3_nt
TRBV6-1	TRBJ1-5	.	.	CASSENRDQPQHF	TGTGCCAGCAGTGAAAACAGGGATCAGCCCCAGCATTTT
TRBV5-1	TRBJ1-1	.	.	CASSSTGLSRGTEAFF	TGCGCCAGCAGCAGTACGGGACTGTCGAGGGGCACTGAAGCTTTCTTT
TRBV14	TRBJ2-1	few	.	CASSQVVGGEQFF	TGTGCCAGCAGCCAAGTGGTCGGGGGTGAGCAGTTCTTC
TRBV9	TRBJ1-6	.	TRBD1	CASSVEQGENSPLHF	TGTGCCAGCAGCGTAGAACAGGGGGAAAATTCACCCCTCCACTTT
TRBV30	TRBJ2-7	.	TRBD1	CAWNTGGAMSEQYF	TGTGCCTGGAACACAGGGGGCGCGATGTCCGAGCAGTACTTC
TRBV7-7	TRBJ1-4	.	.	CASSLNPFGAGKLFF	.
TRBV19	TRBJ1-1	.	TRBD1	CASGSAGGQVVAFF	TGTGCCAGTGGCTCGGCCGGAGGACAGGTGGTGGCTTTCTTT
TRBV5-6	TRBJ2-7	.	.	CASRRLDHEQYF	TGTGCCAGCAGAAGACTAGACCACGAGCAGTACTTC
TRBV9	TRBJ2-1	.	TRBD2	CASSAGGTSYNEQFF	TGTGCCAGCAGCGCGGGAGGAACGTCCTACAATGAGCAGTTCTTC
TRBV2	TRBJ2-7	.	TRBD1	CASRGTGGTHEQYF	TGTGCCAGCAGGGGGACAGGGGGGACGCACGAGCAGTACTTC
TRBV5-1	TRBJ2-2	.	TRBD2	CASSLEAGGLTGELFF	TGCGCCAGCAGCTTGGAAGCGGGAGGTTTAACCGGGGAGCTGTTTTTT
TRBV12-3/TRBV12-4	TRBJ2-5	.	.	CASSSYQETQYF	TGTGCCAGCAGTTCGTACCAAGAGACCCAGTACTTC
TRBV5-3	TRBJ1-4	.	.	CARQNRENAGKLFF	TGTGCCAGACAGAACAGGGAGAATGCGGGAAAACTGTTTTTT
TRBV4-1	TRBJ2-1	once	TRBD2	CASSQDPRGGNYNEQFF	TGCGCCAGCAGCCAAGATCCGCGCGGGGGAAACTACAATGAGCAGTTCTTC
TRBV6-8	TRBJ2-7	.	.	CASSYSGAYEQYF	TGTGCCAGCAGTTACTCGGGGGCCTACGAGCAGTACTTC
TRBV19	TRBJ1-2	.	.	CASSIMDGLNYGYTF	TGTGCCAGTAGTATAATGGACGGTTTGAACTATGGCTACACCTTC
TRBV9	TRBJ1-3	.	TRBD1	CASSVMTGFSGNTIYF	TGTGCCAGCAGCGTGATGACAGGGTTTTCTGGAAACACCATATATTTT
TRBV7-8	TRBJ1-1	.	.	CASSLYGNTEAFF	TGTGCCAGCAGCTTATACGGGAACACTGAAGCTTTCTTT
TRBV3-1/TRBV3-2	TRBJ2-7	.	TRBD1	CASSARQGSFGEQYF	TGTGCCAGCAGCGCCCGACAGGGTTCATTCGGCGAGCAGTACTTC
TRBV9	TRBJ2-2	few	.	CASSVGTGELFF	TGTGCCAGCAGCGTAGGAACCGGGGAGCTGTTTTTT
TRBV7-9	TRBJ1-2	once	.	CASSLASPGPHYGYTF	TGTGCCAGCAGCTTAGCTTCCCCGGGACCGCACTATGGCTACACCTTC
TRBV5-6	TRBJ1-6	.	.	CASSLGTVSPLHF	TGTGCCAGCAGCTTGGGAACAGTTTCACCCCTCCACTTT
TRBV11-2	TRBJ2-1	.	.	CASSDYNEQFF	TGTGCCAGCAGCGATTACAATGAGCAGTTCTTC
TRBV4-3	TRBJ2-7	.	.	CASSPCPYEQYF	TGCGCCAGCAGCCCCTGCCCCTACGAGCAGTACTTC
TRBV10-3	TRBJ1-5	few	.	CAITESTSNQPQHF	TGTGCCATCACCGAAAGTACTAGCAATCAGCCCCAGCATTTT
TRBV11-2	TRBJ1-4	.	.	CASSWSATNEKLFF	TGTGCCAGCAGCTGGTCGGCAACTAATGAAAAACTGTTTTTT
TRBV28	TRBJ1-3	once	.	CASSAVGQGFSGNTIYF	TGTGCCAGCAGCGCCGTCGGGCAGGGGTTCTCTGGAAACACCATATATTTT
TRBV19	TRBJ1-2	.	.	CASSPSATASGGYTF	TGTGCCAGTAGTCCAAGTGCTACAGCCTCAGGTGGCTACACCTTC
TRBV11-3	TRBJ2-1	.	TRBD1	CASSLGQGRYNEQFF	TGTGCCAGCAGCCTAGGACAGGGGCGTTACAATGAGCAGTTCTTC
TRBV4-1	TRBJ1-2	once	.	CASSQAAWGNYGYTF	TGCGCCAGCAGCCAAGCCGCCTGGGGGAACTATGGCTACACCTTC
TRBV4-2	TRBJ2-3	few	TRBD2	CASSGLAVTDTQYF	TGTGCCAGCAGCGGACTAGCGGTTACAGATACGCAGTATTTT
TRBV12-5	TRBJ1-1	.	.	CASGSGTTNTEAFF	TGTGCTAGTGGTTCTGGGACAACGAACACTGAAGCTTTCTTT
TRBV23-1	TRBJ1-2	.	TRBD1	CASSHKGQRYNYGYTF	TGCGCCAGCAGTCATAAGGGACAGAGATATAACTATGGCTACACCTTC